This T cell receptor beta chain is drawn from a study of blood T cell repertoires in COVID-19. Data came from immunoSEQ multiplex PCR; TCRdb stores just in-frame clones and leaves some out. The sample carries approximately 150,000 clones, approximately 82% recorded once. Grouping used clinical history reported by participants in a survey and questionnaire. The sequence derives from a man aged 55 to 70 who had recovered from COVID-19. Sequencing input: PBMCs or T cells enriched from blood (not recorded which).

DNA of the CDR3: TGTGCCAGCAGCGATGGGACAGCCAGAGCCAAAAACATTCAGTACTTC. Protein sequence: CASSDGTARAKNIQYF. The chain has TRBV11-2 and TRBJ2-4; 7 bases agree with TRBD1. The CDR3 is 16 residues long. Looked up from germline, CDR1 is SGHAT and CDR2 is FQNNGV. J lost 0 bases, V lost 5 bases, and 7 bases had no gene match.